Below, 7 T cell receptor beta chains from the same sample are listed, as sequenced in a study of blood T cells in healthy people across ages. A second PCR, run for about 6 to 11 cycles, used a sample-barcoded 5' primer plus a J-beta primer mix. Using its own MiXCR run on the 5' RACE reads, TCRdb lists one record per CDR3 protein. Among some 640,000 distinct CDR3 sequences listed, about 28% were seen once. The sequencing input was blood. The receptors derive from an elderly woman in good health.

This clonotype has ten or more counts. The chain combines TRBV7-9 with TRBJ2-7, with D unresolved. V was clipped by 3 bases and J by 7 bases, with 13 bases between them. CDR1 is SEHNR and CDR2 is FQNEAQ in the germline V gene (reference sequence). This CDR3 has 13 amino acids. CDR3 DNA sequence: TGTGCCAGCAGCTTCGGTCCGGACCGGGAGCAGTACTTC. Translation: CASSFGPDREQYF. Filled out from reference TRBV7-9 and TRBJ2-7, the complete variable domain reads DTGVSQNPRHKITKRGQNVTFRCDPISEHNRLYWYRQTLGQGPEFLTYFQNEAQLEKSRLLSDRFSAERPKGSFSTLEIQRTEQGDSAMYLCASSFGPDREQYFGPGTRLTVT.

This clonotype was counted a few times. The chain joins TRBV12-3 or TRBV12-4 to TRBJ2-5; 9 positions match TRBD2. CDR3 length: 13 residues. V lost 3 bases, J lost 4 bases, and 0 bases stayed unmatched. In nucleotides, the CDR3 is TGTGCCAGCAGTTTTAGCGGGAGAGAGACCCAGTACTTC. This encodes CASSFSGRETQYF.

This clonotype was detected ten times or more. The chain couples TRBV5-1 to TRBJ1-2; 10 positions agree with TRBD1. The length of the CDR3 is 16 residues. The J segment lost 8 bases and the V segment lost 0 bases, leaving 10 bases of the junction unmatched. Germline CDR1 and CDR2: SGHRS and YFSETQ. In DNA form, the CDR3 reads TGCGCCAGCAGCTTGGAAGGTGTCGGGACAGGGGACGGCTACACCTTC. This gives the protein CASSLEGVGTGDGYTF.

This clonotype was detected only once. This chain's CDR3 is CASTRGTLSYEQYF. DNA of the CDR3: TGTGCCAGCACCCGCGGGACGTTGTCCTACGAGCAGTACTTC. The chain carries TRBV28 and TRBJ2-7; D might be TRBD2 (6 bases). This CDR3 region has 14 residues. V was clipped by 7 bases and J by 1 base, with 14 bases between them. Germline CDR1 is MDHEN and CDR2 is SYDVKM.

The CDR3 spells CASSSGQGRDEQFF. CDR3 bases: TGTGCCAGTAGTTCGGGACAGGGTAGGGATGAGCAGTTCTTC. The chain employs TRBV19 and TRBJ2-1; 9 nucleotides line up with TRBD1. The CDR3 is 14 residues long. V trimming: 5 bases; J trimming: 8 bases; junction bases outside the gene matches: 7. Looked up from germline, CDR1 is LNHDA and CDR2 is SQIVND (reference sequence).

The rearrangement uses TRBV12-3 or TRBV12-4 and TRBJ2-3; D may be TRBD2 (6 bases). V gave up 7 bases and J gave up 1 base, with 15 bases separating them. The CDR3 spans 15 residues. For the CDR3, the DNA is TGTGCCAGCACCATTAGCGGAGTCCGCACAGATACGCAGTATTTT. It translates to CASTISGVRTDTQYF.

This clonotype was detected many times. The chain's CDR3 is CSVEIQGSTEAFF. DNA for the CDR3: TGCAGCGTTGAAATACAGGGGAGCACTGAAGCTTTCTTT. V usage is TRBV29-1 and J usage is TRBJ1-1, with 7 nucleotides matching TRBD1. CDR3 length equals 13 residues. The germline V gene has CDR1 SQVTM and CDR2 ANQGSEA. After removal of 2 bases from V and 4 bases from J, the junction contained 4 bases not matched to a gene.